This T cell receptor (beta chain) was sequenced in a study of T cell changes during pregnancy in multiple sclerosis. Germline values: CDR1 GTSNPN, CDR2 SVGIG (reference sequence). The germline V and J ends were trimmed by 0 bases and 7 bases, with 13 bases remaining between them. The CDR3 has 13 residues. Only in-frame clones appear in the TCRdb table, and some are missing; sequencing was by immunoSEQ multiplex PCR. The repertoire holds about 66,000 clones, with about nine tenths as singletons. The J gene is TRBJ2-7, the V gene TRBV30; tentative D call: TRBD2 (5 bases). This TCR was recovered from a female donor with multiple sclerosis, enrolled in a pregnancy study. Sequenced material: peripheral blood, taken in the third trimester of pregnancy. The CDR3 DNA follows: TGTGCCTGGAGTGTGAGTTCCCCGGGGGAGCAGTACTTC. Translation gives CAWSVSSPGEQYF. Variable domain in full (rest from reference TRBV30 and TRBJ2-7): SQTIHQWPATLVQPVGSPLSLECTVEGTSNPNLYWYRQAAGRGLQLLFYSVGIGQISSEVPQNLSASRPQDRQFILSSKKLLLSDSGFYLCAWSVSSPGEQYFGPGTRLTVT.